This T cell receptor beta chain was observed in a study (dated by TCRdb to between 2015 and 2016). Regarding the research as a whole: The study set out to test whether tumor-infiltrating Tregs in breast cancer get recruited from blood Tregs or are instead converted in situ from other CD4+ T cell subsets.

On this clonotype itself: It has no known antigen specificity. No base quality information exists; no much larger clone differs at one position.

Points the paper makes about the study in general: Tumor memory CD4+ T cell TCR gene usage was found to cluster with blood and lymph node memory CD4+ cells and with lymph node naive CD4+ cells. The greatest overlap of tumor-infiltrating Treg TCR alpha and beta sequences was observed with tumor naive CD4+ T cells, followed by blood naive CD4+ T cells. The larger-cohort validation was restricted to a single TCR beta V-J rearrangement rather than whole repertoires.

Tregs were isolated as CD4+CD25+CD127-/low cells. Tregs, naive and memory CD4+ T cells from tumor, blood and ipsilateral draining lymph nodes of a handful of breast cancer patients underwent full-length TCR alpha and beta sequencing. Tumor tissue and lymph nodes obtained from ipsilateral axillary dissection were perfused with PBS, minced and then digested with collagenase I and hyaluronidase. FACS confirmed that the sorted cell populations were more than 90% pure. Amplification of full-length TCR variable regions was done by 5' RACE PCR using constant-region reverse primers, and this step was followed by semi-nested PCR with Nested Universal Primer A. Using the ReliaPrep RNA Cell Miniprep System, total RNA was extracted, and the SMARTer RACE 5'/3' Kit was then used to reverse transcribe the RNA into 5'RACE-ready cDNA. Multiplex adaptors were used to barcode full-length TCR alpha and beta libraries, and the barcoded libraries were sequenced on an Illumina MiSeq. Per the original workflow: Sequencing data were pooled across the five patients for each of nine subset-tissue groups and compared by unsupervised clustering of TCR gene usage. The Morisita-Horn index was used to calculate repertoire similarity, with shared sequences weighted according to their contribution to each repertoire. In-frame beta chains were kept once TCRdb had trimmed the public reads at Q25 with fastp and called clones with MiXCR. A single entry per CDR3 protein holds the most common genes and DNA from its merged rows. TCRdb, not the authors, supplied the V and J calls. The table for this sample lists tens of thousands of distinct CDR3 sequences; roughly 28% of them were counted only once. Clones ranked in the top ten supply roughly 2.3% of the sample.

The V end gives up 1 base and the J end 1 base, leaving 16 bases in the junction not matched to a gene. The CDR3 has 20 amino acids, counting the end cysteine and phenylalanine. Only the CDR3 DNA stays, 60 bases, in frame from base 1. The receptor comes from a female donor with breast cancer. The sequence is built from TRBV12-3 or TRBV12-4 and TRBJ2-7; 10 bases in the middle match TRBD2. What was sequenced was tumor-infiltrating Tregs sorted from the breast tumor. CDR3 protein: CASSLVVGASGRKISYEQYF. The nucleotide sequence reads as follows: TGTGCCAGCAGTTTAGTGGTTGGGGCTAGCGGGAGAAAAATATCCTACGAGCAGTACTTC.